The clone carrying this TCR beta chain was detected only a few times. The antigen is undetermined. These data belong to a study of pediatric ulcerative colitis. On the study more broadly: Disease was pancolitis in several and left-sided in two, histology-confirmed. Study-wide findings and caveats: Two patients had blood samples with substantially reduced template counts.

During colonoscopy, one to two rectal pinch biopsies were collected. V was cut by 6 bases and J by 10 bases, with 13 bases left in between. The CDR3 runs to 13 residues. CDR1 is MNHNS and CDR2 is SASEGT in the germline V gene. This was a survey-level run. Each sample received Survey-level depth of up to 500,000 reads. Profiling relied on immunoSEQ multiplex PCR, and the TCRdb table lists in-frame clones only, not all of them. Among under 50,000 clones listed, around 76% were seen once. The clonotype was recovered from a girl aged 10 to 17 with moderate ulcerative colitis. J is TRBJ1-6 and V is TRBV6-1; maybe TRBD1 (5 bases). The sequenced material came from gut tissue. The CDR3 loop is CASSAGWGSPLHF. The CDR3 bases are TGTGCCAGCAGCGCAGGGTGGGGGTCACCCCTCCACTTT.